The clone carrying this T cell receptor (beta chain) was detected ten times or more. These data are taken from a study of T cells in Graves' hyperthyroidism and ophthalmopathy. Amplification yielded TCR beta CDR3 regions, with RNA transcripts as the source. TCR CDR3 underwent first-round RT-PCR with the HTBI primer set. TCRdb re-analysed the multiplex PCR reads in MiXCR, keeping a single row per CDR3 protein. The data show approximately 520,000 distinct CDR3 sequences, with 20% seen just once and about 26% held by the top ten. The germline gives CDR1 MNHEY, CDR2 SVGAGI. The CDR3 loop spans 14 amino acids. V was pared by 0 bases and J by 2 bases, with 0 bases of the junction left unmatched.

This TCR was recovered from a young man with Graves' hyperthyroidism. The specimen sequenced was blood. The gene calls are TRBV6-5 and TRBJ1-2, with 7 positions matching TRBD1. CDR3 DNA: TGTGCCAGCAGTTACTCGACAGGGAACTATGGCTACACCTTC. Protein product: CASSYSTGNYGYTF.